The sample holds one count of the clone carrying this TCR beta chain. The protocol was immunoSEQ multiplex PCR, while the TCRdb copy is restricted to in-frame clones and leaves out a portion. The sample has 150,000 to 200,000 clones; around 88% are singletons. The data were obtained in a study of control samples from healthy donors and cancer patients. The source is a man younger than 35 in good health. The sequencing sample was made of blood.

CDR3 in DNA: TGTGCCAGCAGCGTAGATGGAGGCCCGAGCACAGATACGCAGTATTTT. Translation: CASSVDGGPSTDTQYF. This chain uses TRBV9 with TRBJ2-3, with D possibly matching TRBD2 (5 bases). Trimming pared 0 bases from V and 0 bases from J, leaving 11 bases between. Germline V gene data show CDR1 as SGDLS and CDR2 as YYNGEE. The CDR3 is made up of 16 amino acids.